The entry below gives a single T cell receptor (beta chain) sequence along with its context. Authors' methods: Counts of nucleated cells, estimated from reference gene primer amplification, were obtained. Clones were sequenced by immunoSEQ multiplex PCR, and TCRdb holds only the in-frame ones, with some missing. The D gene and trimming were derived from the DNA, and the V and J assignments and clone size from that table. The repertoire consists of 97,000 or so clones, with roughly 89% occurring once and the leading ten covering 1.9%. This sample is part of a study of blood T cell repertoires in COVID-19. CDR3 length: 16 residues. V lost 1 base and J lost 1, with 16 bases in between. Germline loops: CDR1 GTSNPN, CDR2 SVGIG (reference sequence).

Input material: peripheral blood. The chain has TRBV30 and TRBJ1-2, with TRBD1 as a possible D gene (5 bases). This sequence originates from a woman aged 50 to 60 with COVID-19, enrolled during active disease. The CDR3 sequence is CAWSGGQTGFNYGYTF. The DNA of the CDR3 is TGTGCCTGGAGTGGGGGCCAAACAGGTTTTAACTATGGCTACACCTTC.